These 9 T cell receptor beta chains originate from one sample sequenced in a study of identical twins. MiXCR, applied by TCRdb to the 5' RACE reads, yields one record per CDR3 protein. The sample includes 1.5 million to 2 million distinct CDR3 sequences, around a third seen only once; the top ten take 0.25% to 0.3%. The sequenced sample was cord blood. The receptors come from a newborn girl in good health.

As to this clonotype: The limits of the CDR3 on the DNA are not certain, so only TCRdb's listed CDR3 is given. This chain joins TRBV21-1 and TRBJ2-1; TRBD2 was called by the table and not checked on the DNA. TRBV21-1 is a pseudogene. Counting both end residues, the CDR3 totals 16 amino acids. The CDR3 loop reads CASSKEGVAGGNEQFF.

The J gene is TRBJ2-7, the V gene TRBV20-1; 8 positions match TRBD2. Germline values: CDR1 DFQATT, CDR2 SNEGSKA (reference sequence). Unmatched junction bases numbered 7, after V lost 2 bases and J lost 1 base. The CDR3 totals 15 residues. The CDR3 bases are TGCAGTGCTAGATCTGCTAGCGGGCCGTCCTACGAGCAGTACTTC. As protein: CSARSASGPSYEQYF.

V and J are TRBV2 and TRBJ2-2, with D unresolved. The length of the CDR3 is 15 residues. Trimming pared 8 bases from V and 4 bases from J, leaving 17 bases between. Germline assignment: CDR1 SNHLY and CDR2 FYNNEI. In DNA form, the CDR3 reads TGTGCCAGCGTTCCGGACCGCAGTGTCACCGGGGAGCTGTTTTTT. Amino acids: CASVPDRSVTGELFF. Full variable domain (remainder filled in from reference TRBV2 and TRBJ2-2): EPEVTQTPSHQVTQMGQEVILRCVPISNHLYFYWYRQILGQKVEFLVSFYNNEISEKSEIFDDQFSVERPDGSNFTLKIRSTKLEDSAMYFCASVPDRSVTGELFFGEGSRLTVL.

This clonotype was observed once. The V call is TRBV2, the J call TRBJ1-5; D uncertain. The CDR3 sequence is 13 residues long. V was shortened by 3 bases and J by 9 bases, with 12 bases between the two germline ends. Looked up from germline, CDR1 is SNHLY and CDR2 is FYNNEI. CDR3 sequence reads: CASSDYVYSPQHF. CDR3 nucleotides: TGTGCCAGCAGTGATTACGTCTATTCGCCCCAGCATTTT.

The sample holds many counts of this clonotype. CDR3 nucleotide sequence: TGCAGTGCTACCCGGACAGGGGGCTACGAGCAGTACTTC. Its protein is CSATRTGGYEQYF. V gene TRBV20-1 combines with J gene TRBJ2-7; 10 nucleotides match TRBD1. Germline-derived CDR1 and CDR2 are DFQATT and SNEGSKA (reference sequence). The CDR3 runs 13 residues. Germline trimming cut 4 bases from V and 3 bases from J; bases unmatched to any gene: 3.

The DNA for the CDR3 is TGTGCCAGCAGCGTAGGCCTAGCGGGGGGGCCCTATGAGCAGTTCTTC. Translation gives CASSVGLAGGPYEQFF. The chain joins TRBV9 to TRBJ2-1, with 12 bases identical to TRBD2. The J segment lost 8 bases and the V segment lost 0 bases, leaving 6 bases of the junction unmatched. Germline CDR1 reads SGDLS; CDR2 reads YYNGEE. The CDR3 runs 16 residues.

This clonotype appeared a few times. The chain uses TRBV9 and TRBJ2-1; tentatively, D is TRBD2 (5 bases). Germline V gene sequence: CDR1 SGDLS, CDR2 YYNGEE. This CDR3 region has 16 residues. V lost 0 bases, J lost 4 bases, and 14 bases lay in between. The CDR3 coding sequence is TGTGCCAGCAGCGTAGGTCACCCTACGGGGTACAATGAGCAGTTCTTC. Translation: CASSVGHPTGYNEQFF.

The chain links TRBV4-2 to TRBJ1-5; 8 bases are a match to TRBD1. The V gene end was trimmed by 0 bases and the J gene end by 0 bases; junction bases not matched to a gene: 13. This CDR3 has 20 residues. Germline assignment: CDR1 LGHNA and CDR2 YNFKEQ. The CDR3 loop reads CASSQDPQGAFKYSNQPQHF. CDR3 sequence (DNA): TGTGCCAGCAGCCAAGACCCCCAGGGGGCCTTCAAGTATAGCAATCAGCCCCAGCATTTT.

This clonotype occurred a few times. The chain carries TRBV12-3 or TRBV12-4 and TRBJ2-1; unclear D gene. The CDR3 covers 11 residues. V lost 3 bases to trimming and J lost 9 bases, with 6 bases between them. In nucleotides, the CDR3 is TGTGCCAGCAGTTTCCCCAGTGAGCAGTTCTTC. Translation gives CASSFPSEQFF.